This TCR beta chain was captured by sequencing in a study of T-cell memory formation after mild COVID-19. Study in general: The study found TCR clusters largely donor specific.

The CDR3 sequence is 15 residues long. The germline V gene has CDR1 SGHVT and CDR2 SQSDAQ. V was clipped by 0 bases and J by 7 bases; unmatched bases: 9. One entry per CDR3 protein, called by TCRdb with MiXCR from the 5' RACE reads. The sample yields 110,000 or so distinct CDR3 sequences, around a fifth seen once. Sequencing was carried out using PBMCs or a T cell subset sorted from them (not recorded which). The J gene is TRBJ2-7, the V gene TRBV7-4, with 7 bases lining up with TRBD1. This sequence was found in a man aged 18 to 35 who had mild COVID-19 (a few samples of this study predate the infection). Cell type and time point are not known. CDR3: CASSLARRGPEEQYV. DNA of the CDR3: TGTGCCAGCAGCTTAGCCCGAAGGGGGCCAGAAGAGCAGTACGTC.